Shown below are 13 T cell receptor beta chains from a single sample sequenced in a study of shared clonotypes between healthy human individuals. Terminally differentiated effector memory CD45RA+ cells were excluded from the naive CD8 cells, which were CD45RO-negative and positively selected for CCR7. The repertoire was sequenced with immunoSEQ multiplex PCR; TCRdb's copy has only in-frame clones and lacks some. The repertoire includes millions of clones, roughly 94% of them detected once, and approximately 1.2% sits in the top ten. Sequenced material: naive CD8+ T cells sorted from blood. The receptor source for this set is a man in his late teens or twenties in good health.

V gene TRBV28 combines with J gene TRBJ1-4, with no clear D. Germline CDR1 MDHEN, CDR2 SYDVKM. Deletions cut 4 bases from V and 6 bases from J, with 6 bases between. The CDR3 runs 12 residues. This CDR3 reads CASSSVDEKLFF. The CDR3 DNA sequence: TGTGCCAGCAGTTCAGTTGATGAAAAACTGTTTTTT.

As regards this clone: Other nucleotide sequences in the sample specify the same CDR3. V is TRBV9 and J is TRBJ2-1; D is ambiguous. The V and J ends lost 2 bases and 5 bases respectively, with 5 bases between them. Per the germline V gene, CDR1 is SGDLS and CDR2 is YYNGEE. This CDR3 contains 12 residues. CDR3 sequence (DNA): TGTGCCAGCAGCGTGGATGACAATGAGCAGTTCTTC. This encodes CASSVDDNEQFF.

As for this clone: Within the sample, other DNA sequences also encode this same CDR3. For the CDR3, the DNA is TGTGCCAGCAGTTTCCGGGGGTCCTACGAGCAGTACTTC. Residues: CASSFRGSYEQYF. The V call is TRBV27, the J call TRBJ2-7; D perhaps matches TRBD2 (6 bases). This CDR3 has 13 amino acids. Germline V gives CDR1 MNHEY, CDR2 SMNVEV (reference sequence). Trimming cost V 3 bases and J 1 base, with 7 bases left between them.

This rearrangement joins TRBV2 to TRBJ1-4, with TRBD1 identical over 9 bases. Looked up from germline, CDR1 is SNHLY and CDR2 is FYNNEI. The junction had 4 bases not matched to a gene; V was cut back by 6 bases and J by 2 bases. The length of the CDR3 is 15 residues. CDR3 amino acids: CASRTDRGTNEKLFF. DNA for the CDR3: TGTGCCAGCAGAACGGACAGGGGTACTAATGAAAAACTGTTTTTT.

The chain is built from TRBV1 and TRBJ2-7; the table's TRBD2 call for D was not verified on the DNA. TRBV1 is labeled a pseudogene. This CDR3 spans 17 amino acids. CDR3 loop: CTSSRRLAGGTSYEQYF. CDR3 bases: TGCACCAGCAGCCGCCGACTAGCGGGAGGCACCTCCTACGAGCAGTACTTC.

The chain links TRBV29-1 to TRBJ2-1; weak D call: TRBD2 (5 bases). V was shortened by 1 base and J by 12 bases, with 7 bases between the two germline ends. Per germline, CDR1 SQVTM and CDR2 ANQGSEA. There are 10 residues in the CDR3. As DNA, the CDR3 is TGCAGCGTTGAAGCCGCGGGGCAGTTCTTC. The encoded protein is CSVEAAGQFF.

J is TRBJ2-1 and V is TRBV11-1; TRBD2 matches 9 bases. Germline V gene data show CDR1 as SGHAT and CDR2 as FQDESV (reference sequence). The V segment lost 5 bases and the J segment 2 bases; nucleotides outside the gene matches: 10. This CDR3 is built from 17 residues. The CDR3 coding sequence is TGTGCCAGCAGCCCTTATAACCTAGCGGGGCCCTACAATGAGCAGTTCTTC. It specifies CASSPYNLAGPYNEQFF.

The chain combines TRBV7-3 with TRBJ2-7, with 8 bases aligning to TRBD2. This CDR3 spans 16 amino acids. Germline V gene lookup returns CDR1 SGHTA and CDR2 FQGTGA. Trimming at V came to 5 bases and at J to 3 bases, leaving 12 bases not matched to a gene. The CDR3 nucleotides read TGTGCCAGCAGCCCCCGGGCGGGGGGCCGGGACTACGAGCAGTACTTC. Amino acids: CASSPRAGGRDYEQYF.

Remarks on this clone: Other DNA sequences in this specimen translate into the identical CDR3. The chain combines TRBV7-9 with TRBJ1-5; the D gene is possibly TRBD1 (5 bases). Germline V CDR1 and CDR2: SEHNR, FQNEAQ (reference sequence). CDR3 length: 12 amino acids. V lost 5 bases and J 6 bases, leaving 8 bases between the germline ends. CDR3 amino acids: CASSRQSQPQHF. Written as DNA, the CDR3 is TGTGCCAGCAGCCGACAGAGTCAGCCCCAGCATTTT. Using reference TRBV7-9 and TRBJ1-5 for the parts outside the CDR3, the full variable domain is DTGVSQNPRHKITKRGQNVTFRCDPISEHNRLYWYRQTLGQGPEFLTYFQNEAQLEKSRLLSDRFSAERPKGSFSTLEIQRTEQGDSAMYLCASSRQSQPQHFGDGTRLSIL.

The V gene is TRBV7-6, the J gene TRBJ1-4; maybe TRBD1 (6 bases). Deletions cut 1 base from V and 6 bases from J, with 12 bases between. The CDR3 has 15 residues. Germline loops: CDR1 SGHVS, CDR2 FNYEAQ. The CDR3 region is CASSLGPGEDEKLFF. The CDR3 DNA sequence: TGTGCCAGCAGCTTAGGGCCAGGGGAAGATGAAAAACTGTTTTTT.

This chain connects TRBV7-2 to TRBJ2-2; D is unclear. CDR3 length: 16 amino acids. Trimming left V 0 bases short and J 4 bases short, with 12 bases between. Germline V gene sequence: CDR1 SGHTA, CDR2 FQGNSA. The CDR3 loop is CASSLARQRGTGELFF. CDR3 DNA sequence: TGTGCCAGCAGCTTAGCGAGGCAGCGAGGCACCGGGGAGCTGTTTTTT. Complete variable domain (other parts from reference TRBV7-2 and TRBJ2-2): GAGVSQSPSNKVTEKGKDVELRCDPISGHTALYWYRQSLGQGLEFLIYFQGNSAPDKSGLPSDRFSAERTGGSVSTLTIQRTQQEDSAVYLCASSLARQRGTGELFFGEGSRLTVL.

V and J are TRBV7-3 and TRBJ2-1, with D unresolved. Germline CDR1 reads SGHTA; CDR2 reads FQGTGA. The CDR3 loop spans 15 amino acids. The germline V and J ends were trimmed by 5 bases and 6 bases, with 17 bases remaining between them. In nucleotides, the CDR3 is TGTGCCAGCAGCGATGGGCCCCCCGGCCCCAATGAGCAGTTCTTC. Translated: CASSDGPPGPNEQFF.

This clone was recorded only once. At the DNA level, this CDR3 is encoded by other sequences in the same sample as well. The rearrangement joins TRBV2 to TRBJ2-7; D call uncertain. V was shortened by 1 base and J by 4 bases, with 2 bases between the two germline ends. CDR1 is SNHLY, CDR2 FYNNEI, per germline. CDR3 length: 11 amino acids. CDR3 sequence: CASSEGYEQYF. The CDR3 region has the DNA TGTGCCAGCAGTGAAGGTTACGAGCAGTACTTC.